This T cell receptor (beta chain) is from a study of T cell responses to AZD1222 COVID-19 vaccine. Measured with immunoSEQ multiplex PCR; TCRdb has only the in-frame clones, and not every one. Among around 100,000 clones listed, less than 95% were seen once. CDR1 is GTSNPN, CDR2 SVGIG, per germline (reference sequence). Trimming took 3 bases from V and 4 from J, leaving 16 bases between them. The CDR3 loop spans 15 amino acids. Sequences were derived from peripheral blood, sampled on day 0 of AZD1222 vaccination. The sequence was obtained from an adult in good health. V usage is TRBV30 and J usage is TRBJ1-3, with D possibly TRBD1 on 5 matching bases. The CDR3 loop is CAWRPRGVGGNTIYF. The DNA for the CDR3 is TGTGCCTGGAGGCCTCGAGGGGTCGGGGGAAACACCATATATTTT.